The 7 T cell receptor beta chains listed next were all sequenced from one sample in a study of cytomegalovirus exposure and HLA in healthy donors (dated by TCRdb to about 2017). Receptor amplification or capture employed the immunoSEQ multiplex PCR assay. A mixture of 60 forward primers for TCR Vbeta segments and 13 reverse primers for TCR Jbeta segments was used in the multiplex PCR. In TCRdb, the immuneACCESS table is reduced to in-frame sequences with V and J assigned. These tables do not hold every clone; where another copy was compared, an unresolved V gene accounts for under half, and the others remain unexplained. The sample yields 95,000 to 150,000 clones; over 75% were counted once. The biggest ten clones account for approximately 2.1% of the sample. Source material: PBMCs. Receptors were obtained from a man aged 30 to 39 in good health and CMV-seronegative.

The chain's CDR3 is CASSIDFGHNEQFF. The CDR3 nucleotides are TGTGCCAGTAGTATTGACTTTGGCCACAATGAGCAGTTCTTC. V is TRBV19 and J is TRBJ2-1; no clear D gene. The V gene's germline CDR1 is LNHDA and CDR2 SQIVND (reference sequence). The germline V and J ends were trimmed by 3 bases and 5 bases, with 11 bases remaining between them. The CDR3 has 14 residues.

This clone has just one count. This chain links TRBV5-4 with TRBJ2-1; 10 nucleotides match TRBD2. V dropped 2 bases and J dropped 3; count of bases not matched to a gene: 5. The germline V gene has CDR1 SGHNT and CDR2 YYREEE (reference sequence). The CDR3 loop spans 16 amino acids. The chain's CDR3 is CASSLAGGLGYNEQFF. The CDR3 DNA reads as TGTGCCAGCAGCTTAGCGGGGGGGCTGGGCTACAATGAGCAGTTCTTC.

The genes are TRBV11-3 and TRBJ2-2; no clear D. The CDR3 runs to 13 residues. With 3 bases removed from V and 7 bases from J, the gap between germline ends came to 9 bases. Germline V gene sequence: CDR1 SGHNT, CDR2 YENEEA. The CDR3 nucleotides are TGTGCCAGCAGCTTGGGTTCGGGCGGGGAGCTGTTTTTT. Its translation is CASSLGSGGELFF. Full variable domain (rest looked up from reference TRBV11-3 and TRBJ2-2): EAGVVQSPRYKIIEKKQPVAFWCNPISGHNTLYWYLQNLGQGPELLIRYENEEAVDDSQLPKDRFSAERLKGVDSTLKIQPAELGDSAVYLCASSLGSGGELFFGEGSRLTVL.

The V and J genes are TRBV7-2 and TRBJ2-7; 8 bases are shared with TRBD2. Per germline, CDR1 SGHTA and CDR2 FQGNSA. CDR3 size: 17 residues. V lost 1 base and J lost 3; bases outside the gene matches: 11. The CDR3 is CASSLVGAVSGGYEQYF. As DNA, the CDR3 is TGTGCCAGCAGCTTAGTAGGAGCCGTCAGCGGGGGCTACGAGCAGTACTTC. Variable domain in full (rest from reference TRBV7-2 and TRBJ2-7): GAGVSQSPSNKVTEKGKDVELRCDPISGHTALYWYRQSLGQGLEFLIYFQGNSAPDKSGLPSDRFSAERTGGSVSTLTIQRTQQEDSAVYLCASSLVGAVSGGYEQYFGPGTRLTVT.

The chain links TRBV7-8 to TRBJ2-5, with unresolved D. V lost 0 bases, J lost 1 base, and 6 bases lay in between. Germline CDR1 SGHVS, CDR2 FQNEAQ. CDR3 length: 14 amino acids. CDR3 sequence (DNA): TGTGCCAGCAGCTTAGCCTACGTCCAAGAGACCCAGTACTTC. Protein sequence: CASSLAYVQETQYF. The full variable domain, rest sourced from reference TRBV7-8 and TRBJ2-5, is GAGVSQSPRYKVAKRGQDVALRCDPISGHVSLFWYQQALGQGPEFLTYFQNEAQLDKSGLPSDRFFAERPEGSVSTLKIQRTQQEDSAVYLCASSLAYVQETQYFGPGTRLLVL.

This clone has only a few counts. The genes are TRBV6-5 and TRBJ2-7; 7 bases are a match to TRBD1. With V trimmed by 5 bases and J by 5 bases, 6 bases remained unmatched. This CDR3 spans 13 amino acids. From germline, CDR1 is MNHEY and CDR2 SVGAGI. The CDR3 region is CASSTGTDHEQYF. The DNA of the CDR3 is TGTGCCAGCAGTACGGGGACAGACCACGAGCAGTACTTC.

The chain uses TRBV5-1 and TRBJ1-1; 8 nucleotides match TRBD1. The CDR3 is 14 amino acids. The J segment lost 1 base and the V segment lost 3 bases, leaving 2 bases of the junction unmatched. Germline CDR1 SGHRS, CDR2 YFSETQ. The CDR3 sequence: CASSSDRANTEAFF. DNA of the CDR3: TGCGCCAGCAGCTCGGACAGGGCGAACACTGAAGCTTTCTTT.